Below, 32 T cell receptor beta chains from the same sample are listed, as sequenced in a study of blood T cell repertoires in COVID-19. Sequencing was performed with immunoSEQ multiplex PCR; in TCRdb, only in-frame clones are kept and a portion is missing. The sample includes roughly 330,000 clones, approximately 84% of them seen just once. The sample consisted of PBMCs or T cells enriched from blood (not recorded which). Receptors were obtained from a woman aged 18-30 years who had recovered from COVID-19.

The rearrangement uses TRBV5-1 and TRBJ1-6; 7 bases agree with TRBD1. With 4 bases clipped from V and 7 bases from J, the junction kept 17 bases outside the gene matches. CDR3 length: 18 amino acids. Per germline, CDR1 SGHRS and CDR2 YFSETQ. The CDR3: CASSRETRQGLVNSPLHF. For the CDR3, the DNA is TGCGCCAGCAGCCGGGAGACGCGACAGGGTCTTGTGAATTCACCCCTCCACTTT.

This rearrangement joins TRBV7-9 to TRBJ2-2, with 10 nucleotides matching TRBD2. The CDR3 sequence is 17 residues long. The germline V gene encodes CDR1 SEHNR and CDR2 FQNEAQ (reference sequence). The ends lost 0 bases at V and 1 base at J; junction bases unmatched: 2. The CDR3 sequence is CASSLARLAGNTGELFF. CDR3 DNA sequence: TGTGCCAGCAGCTTAGCGCGACTAGCGGGGAACACCGGGGAGCTGTTTTTT.

This clone was detected only a few times. The J gene is TRBJ2-7, the V gene TRBV7-2, with 11 bases fitting TRBD2. This CDR3 region has 16 residues. Germline V gene lookup returns CDR1 SGHTA and CDR2 FQGNSA. The V and J ends lost 5 bases and 4 bases, in that order; junction bases with no gene match: 10. CDR3 in DNA: TGTGCCAGCAGCCAAATAACTAGCGGGGGAGGTTACGAGCAGTACTTC. It specifies CASSQITSGGGYEQYF.

The V gene is TRBV28, the J gene TRBJ1-2, with D perhaps TRBD1 (6 bases). The CDR3 totals 15 residues. The V gene lost 3 bases and the J gene lost 5 bases, with 16 bases spanning the gap. Germline V gene lookup returns CDR1 MDHEN and CDR2 SYDVKM. CDR3 in DNA: TGTGCCAGCAGTTTTGGGGGCAGCGGTGGATATGGCTACACCTTC. Its protein product is CASSFGGSGGYGYTF.

This clone was detected a few times. The chain is built from TRBV4-2 and TRBJ2-2; no clear D gene. This CDR3 spans 16 amino acids. The V end was cut by 0 bases, the J end by 0 bases, with 8 bases between. Per the germline V gene, CDR1 is LGHNA and CDR2 is YNFKEQ. This chain's CDR3 is CASSQESFPNTGELFF. In DNA, the CDR3 is TGTGCCAGCAGCCAAGAGTCGTTCCCGAACACCGGGGAGCTGTTTTTT.

The rearrangement links TRBV9 to TRBJ2-6; 9 bases are a match to TRBD1. The V segment lost 0 bases and the J segment 0 bases; nucleotides outside the gene matches: 10. CDR3 length: 20 residues. Per germline, CDR1 SGDLS and CDR2 YYNGEE. CDR3 region: CASSVVTRDRDFSGANVLTF. CDR3 DNA sequence: TGTGCCAGCAGCGTAGTAACCCGGGACAGGGATTTCTCTGGGGCCAACGTCCTGACTTTC.

The chain is built from TRBV30 and TRBJ1-1; 8 positions match TRBD1. There are 13 residues in the CDR3. After removal of 5 bases from V and 1 base from J, the junction contained 3 bases not matched to a gene. Per germline, CDR1 GTSNPN and CDR2 SVGIG (reference sequence). The CDR3 DNA follows: TGTGCCTGGGCCGGGACAGGGAACACTGAAGCTTTCTTT. This translates into CAWAGTGNTEAFF. Full variable domain (rest looked up from reference TRBV30 and TRBJ1-1): SQTIHQWPATLVQPVGSPLSLECTVEGTSNPNLYWYRQAAGRGLQLLFYSVGIGQISSEVPQNLSASRPQDRQFILSSKKLLLSDSGFYLCAWAGTGNTEAFFGQGTRLTVV.

The gene calls are TRBV5-6 and TRBJ1-4, with 8 bases fitting TRBD1. Germline-derived CDR1 and CDR2 are SGHDT and YYEEEE. The CDR3 consists of 15 residues. Trimming cost V 3 bases and J 5 bases; bases outside gene matches: 6. CDR3 in amino acids: CASSSWTGMNEKLFF. The CDR3 coding sequence is TGTGCCAGCAGCTCTTGGACAGGGATGAATGAAAAACTGTTTTTT. The variable domain in full, with the rest retrieved from reference TRBV5-6 and TRBJ1-4, is DAGVTQSPTHLIKTRGQQVTLRCSPKSGHDTVSWYQQALGQGPQFIFQYYEEEERQRGNFPDRFSGHQFPNYSSELNVNALLLGDSALYLCASSSWTGMNEKLFFGSGTQLSVL.

V usage is TRBV11-2 and J usage is TRBJ1-1; D unresolved. V shed 4 bases and J shed 1 base, with 13 bases lying between them. The germline CDR1 and CDR2 sequences are SGHAT and FQNNGV. The CDR3 consists of 15 residues. The CDR3 reads CASSSTAGPNTEAFF. The CDR3 nucleotides are TGTGCCAGCAGCTCGACGGCGGGTCCGAACACTGAAGCTTTCTTT.

The chain links TRBV24-1 to TRBJ2-7; 13 bases align to TRBD2. Germline values: CDR1 KGHDR, CDR2 SFDVKD. V was pared by 10 bases and J by 5 bases, with 7 bases of the junction left unmatched. The CDR3 is 14 amino acids. CDR3 protein: CATGLAGEGNEQYF. The DNA of the CDR3 is TGTGCCACAGGACTAGCGGGAGAGGGAAACGAGCAGTACTTC.

The chain couples TRBV19 to TRBJ1-2, with no clear D. In germline, CDR1 is LNHDA, CDR2 SQIVND (reference sequence). CDR3 length: 12 amino acids. Trimming stripped 4 bases from V and 8 bases from J, with 11 bases between. The CDR3 reads CASSTGREGYTF. For the CDR3, the DNA is TGTGCCAGTAGTACAGGCCGAGAGGGCTACACCTTC.

The genes are TRBV6-5 and TRBJ1-5, with TRBD1 matching 7 bases. Losses at the gene ends were 8 bases for V and 0 bases for J; bases not matched to a gene: 4. This CDR3 has 14 amino acids. CDR1 is MNHEY and CDR2 is SVGAGI in the germline V gene. The CDR3 sequence is CASAGQLSNQPQHF. The CDR3 bases are TGTGCCAGCGCGGGACAGCTTAGCAATCAGCCCCAGCATTTT.

In DNA, the CDR3 is TGTGCCTGGAGTGGGGGGACACGGAAAAGATCTAACTATGGCTACACCTTC. It yields the protein CAWSGGTRKRSNYGYTF. The chain links TRBV30 to TRBJ1-2; D is possibly TRBD1 (6 bases). The CDR3 contains 17 residues. Per germline, CDR1 GTSNPN and CDR2 SVGIG (reference sequence). V lost 1 base and J 0 bases, leaving 18 bases between the germline ends.

The J gene is TRBJ2-1, the V gene TRBV6-2 or TRBV6-3; D gene unclear. Per germline, CDR1 MNHEY and CDR2 SVGEGT. The CDR3 loop spans 15 amino acids. V was cut by 3 bases and J by 4 bases, with 13 bases left in between. The CDR3 loop reads CASSYQAVTYNEQFF. In nucleotides, the CDR3 is TGTGCCAGCAGTTATCAGGCAGTAACGTACAATGAGCAGTTCTTC.

This clone was observed a handful of times. The gene calls are TRBV30 and TRBJ2-1; D perhaps matches TRBD2 (6 bases). This CDR3 comprises 13 residues. Between the trimmed V and J ends, which lost 2 bases and 9 bases, there was a span of 14 bases. Per germline, CDR1 GTSNPN and CDR2 SVGIG (reference sequence). The DNA for the CDR3 is TGTGCCTGGAGTCGGGACTCCCTCCCTGAGCAGTTCTTC. Translated: CAWSRDSLPEQFF.

The CDR3 DNA reads TGTGCCAGCAGCTTGGTAGGGCGGGGGTTGTACGAGCAGTACTTC. Translating it yields CASSLVGRGLYEQYF. This chain uses TRBV5-6 with TRBJ2-7; 7 positions match TRBD2. Germline V CDR1 and CDR2: SGHDT, YYEEEE. The CDR3 runs 15 residues. V was pared by 0 bases and J by 4 bases, with 7 bases of the junction left unmatched.

The chain employs TRBV5-1 and TRBJ2-1; D unclear. V lost 0 bases and J lost 10, with 8 bases in between. The CDR3 runs 12 residues. CDR1 SGHRS and CDR2 YFSETQ come from the germline V gene. CDR3 nucleotides: TGCGCCAGCAGCTTGGCGCGTACGGAGCAGTTCTTC. This sequence encodes CASSLARTEQFF.

The chain combines TRBV10-3 with TRBJ2-1; D possibly corresponds to TRBD2 (6 bases). CDR1 is ENHRY and CDR2 is SYGVKD in the germline V gene. V lost 0 bases and J lost 7, with 13 bases in between. CDR3 size: 15 residues. Here the CDR3 DNA reads TGTGCCATCAGTGAGTCGACCGGGGGTAGGAATGAGCAGTTCTTC. This encodes CAISESTGGRNEQFF.

This clone has just one count. The rearrangement uses TRBV5-1 and TRBJ2-1; tentatively, D is TRBD1 (6 bases). Germline values: CDR1 SGHRS, CDR2 YFSETQ. V was shortened by 1 base and J by 2 bases, with 10 bases between the two germline ends. The CDR3 is 15 amino acids. The CDR3 nucleotides are TGCGCCAGCAGCTTGTCAGGGGATCCCTACAATGAGCAGTTCTTC. Amino acid sequence: CASSLSGDPYNEQFF. The variable domain in full, with the rest retrieved from reference TRBV5-1 and TRBJ2-1, is KAGVTQTPRYLIKTRGQQVTLSCSPISGHRSVSWYQQTPGQGLQFLFEYFSETQRNKGNFPGRFSGRQFSNSRSEMNVSTLELGDSALYLCASSLSGDPYNEQFFGPGTRLTVL.

The chain couples TRBV6-5 to TRBJ1-2; 8 nucleotides align to TRBD1. The length of the CDR3 is 13 residues. CDR1 is MNHEY and CDR2 is SVGAGI in the germline V gene. The V segment lost 6 bases and the J segment 3 bases; nucleotides outside the gene matches: 3. The CDR3 region has the DNA TGTGCCAGCAGACTGACAGGGGACTATGGCTACACCTTC. This sequence encodes CASRLTGDYGYTF.

The V gene is TRBV18, the J gene TRBJ1-4; the match to TRBD1 covers 7 bases. This CDR3 contains 15 residues. Looked up from germline, CDR1 is KGHSH and CDR2 is LQKENI. J was trimmed by 1 base and V by 2 bases; bases with no gene match: 1. CDR3 sequence reads: CASSPNRGTNEKLFF. In DNA, the CDR3 is TGTGCCAGCTCACCAAACAGGGGAACTAATGAAAAACTGTTTTTT.

This chain joins TRBV6-5 and TRBJ1-5, with D unresolved. Germline values: CDR1 MNHEY, CDR2 SVGAGI. This CDR3 is 12 amino acids long. V was pared by 4 bases and J by 6 bases, with 7 bases between. CDR3 amino acids: CASSSRGQPQHF. The CDR3 DNA reads TGTGCCAGCAGTTCTCGGGGTCAGCCCCAGCATTTT.

The gene calls are TRBV7-8 and TRBJ2-7, with D perhaps matching TRBD2 (6 bases). The length of the CDR3 is 15 residues. The V end was cut by 2 bases, the J end by 0 bases, with 11 bases between. Germline-derived CDR1 and CDR2 are SGHVS and FQNEAQ. CDR3 DNA sequence: TGTGCCAGCAGCTTATTAGGACTAAGCTCCTACGAGCAGTACTTC. Amino acid sequence: CASSLLGLSSYEQYF.

The chain couples TRBV2 to TRBJ1-4; 7 nucleotides align to TRBD1. The germline V gene encodes CDR1 SNHLY and CDR2 FYNNEI. After removal of 3 bases from V and 7 bases from J, the junction contained 8 bases not matched to a gene. CDR3 length equals 15 residues. CDR3 sequence (DNA): TGTGCCAGCAGTGAGGCAACCGGGACAGTTGAAAAACTGTTTTTT. This codes for CASSEATGTVEKLFF.

The chain combines TRBV7-3 with TRBJ1-1, with no clear D. Germline V gives CDR1 SGHTA, CDR2 FQGTGA. The CDR3 totals 17 residues. The ends were cut back, 1 base at V and 0 bases at J, with 15 bases in the middle. The CDR3: CASSLIGGVAMNTEAFF. The CDR3 DNA follows: TGTGCCAGCAGCTTAATCGGTGGAGTGGCGATGAACACTGAAGCTTTCTTT.

The chain carries TRBV18 and TRBJ1-5; maybe TRBD1 (6 bases). The germline CDR1 and CDR2 sequences are KGHSH and LQKENI. This CDR3 has 15 amino acids. V was cut by 0 bases and J by 4 bases, with 10 bases left in between. The CDR3 here is CASSPPGTSNQPQHF. CDR3 bases: TGTGCCAGCTCACCACCCGGGACATCGAATCAGCCCCAGCATTTT.

The rearrangement joins TRBV29-1 to TRBJ1-2, with 8 bases aligning to TRBD1. The trim removed 8 bases at V and 8 bases at J, leaving 4 bases unmatched. This CDR3 has 10 residues. Germline V gene sequence: CDR1 SQVTM, CDR2 ANQGSEA. In nucleotides, the CDR3 is TGCAGCACGGACAGGGACGGCTACACCTTC. Translation: CSTDRDGYTF.

This chain uses TRBV29-1 with TRBJ2-3; 10 bases align to TRBD2. The length of the CDR3 is 16 residues. Looked up from germline, CDR1 is SQVTM and CDR2 is ANQGSEA. V shed 2 bases and J 6 bases; nucleotides not matched to a gene: 11. For the CDR3, the DNA is TGCAGCGTTGAAAACGAAGCGGGGGGGCCTGAGGATACGCAGTATTTT. Its translation: CSVENEAGGPEDTQYF.

The rearrangement uses TRBV7-2 and TRBJ1-2, with TRBD1 matching 10 bases. The germline V gene has CDR1 SGHTA and CDR2 FQGNSA. The CDR3 is 13 amino acids. The ends lost 5 bases at V and 7 bases at J; junction bases unmatched: 4. The CDR3 protein is CASSTRDRGGYTF. The CDR3 bases are TGTGCCAGCAGCACACGGGACAGGGGTGGCTACACCTTC.

This chain connects TRBV19 to TRBJ2-3; possibly TRBD1 for D (6 bases). V was shortened by 2 bases and J by 1 base, with 13 bases between the two germline ends. Per the germline V gene, CDR1 is LNHDA and CDR2 is SQIVND (reference sequence). The CDR3 covers 16 residues. DNA of the CDR3: TGTGCCAGTAGTATAAGTCAGGGGCTCGGCACAGATACGCAGTATTTT. Translated, it gives CASSISQGLGTDTQYF.

This chain connects TRBV2 to TRBJ1-2, with TRBD1 matching over 7 bases. With 6 bases clipped from V and 2 bases from J, the junction kept 3 bases outside the gene matches. The CDR3 has 13 residues. The germline V gene has CDR1 SNHLY and CDR2 FYNNEI. Written as DNA, the CDR3 is TGTGCCAGCAGAGGGACAGCAAACTATGGCTACACCTTC. Residues: CASRGTANYGYTF.

The chain employs TRBV5-1 and TRBJ2-7; 8 bases are shared with TRBD2. V dropped 2 bases and J dropped 3; count of bases not matched to a gene: 7. The germline V gene encodes CDR1 SGHRS and CDR2 YFSETQ. This CDR3 is built from 15 residues. The CDR3 nucleotides are TGCGCCAGCAGCTTCGGAGTAGCGGGGCTCTACGAGCAGTACTTC. Its translation: CASSFGVAGLYEQYF.